Below, 25 T cell receptor beta chains from the same sample are listed, as sequenced in a study of blood T cells in healthy people across ages. The authors ran a second PCR of about 7 to 12 cycles using a sample-barcoded 5' primer and a J-beta primer mix. TCRdb reprocessed the 5' RACE reads via MiXCR and lists one record per CDR3 protein. The sample contains hundreds of thousands of distinct CDR3 sequences, approximately 60% of which appear only once. Material: blood. Source of these receptors: a middle-aged man in good health.

This clonotype appeared a few times. V is TRBV7-9 and J is TRBJ2-7; 9 bases agree with TRBD2. Germline loops: CDR1 SEHNR, CDR2 FQNEAQ (reference sequence). After removal of 1 base from V and 1 base from J, the junction contained 5 bases not matched to a gene. This CDR3 has 16 amino acids. CDR3 loop: CASSLVTSGLSYEQYF. The CDR3 DNA sequence: TGTGCCAGCAGCTTAGTTACTAGCGGGTTGTCCTACGAGCAGTACTTC.

This sequence joins TRBV6-2 or TRBV6-3 and TRBJ1-4; TRBD1 might be the D (5 bases). Trimming took off 2 bases at V and 8 bases at J, with 12 bases between the two ends. Germline V CDR1 and CDR2: MNHEY, SVGEGT. The CDR3 covers 14 residues. CDR3: CASSYPRAMEKLFF. The DNA for the CDR3 is TGTGCCAGCAGTTACCCCAGGGCGATGGAAAAACTGTTTTTT.

The V and J genes are TRBV7-2 and TRBJ1-2; 7 nucleotides align to TRBD1. Trimming cost V 1 base and J 0 bases; bases outside gene matches: 11. This CDR3 has 18 residues. The germline V gene has CDR1 SGHTA and CDR2 FQGNSA. The CDR3 DNA reads TGTGCCAGCAGCTTAGAAGGAGTACAGGGGCGATCTAACTATGGCTACACCTTC. Protein sequence: CASSLEGVQGRSNYGYTF.

CDR3 protein: CAIRPGQSSYEQYF. The CDR3 DNA sequence: TGTGCCATCAGACCGGGACAGTCCTCCTACGAGCAGTACTTC. This chain uses TRBV10-3 with TRBJ2-7; 7 positions match TRBD1. Germline V CDR1 and CDR2: ENHRY, SYGVKD. The CDR3 length is 14 residues. With 6 bases clipped from V and 0 bases from J, the junction kept 5 bases outside the gene matches.

The rearrangement joins TRBV5-1 to TRBJ1-1; D call uncertain. CDR1 and CDR2 (germline): SGHRS, YFSETQ. This CDR3 region has 12 residues. Trimming took 0 bases from V and 6 from J, leaving 6 bases between them. In DNA form, the CDR3 reads TGCGCCAGCAGCTTGGTAGACGCTGAAGCTTTCTTT. Translation gives CASSLVDAEAFF.

CDR3 sequence (DNA): TGTGCCATCAGTGACAGGCTGAGCACAGATACGCAGTATTTT. Its protein is CAISDRLSTDTQYF. The V gene is TRBV10-3, the J gene TRBJ2-3; D unclear. Trimming left V 3 bases short and J 0 bases short, with 7 bases between. This CDR3 region has 14 residues. The germline gives CDR1 ENHRY, CDR2 SYGVKD.

The chain links TRBV6-2 or TRBV6-3 to TRBJ2-4; 7 nucleotides agree with TRBD1. The J call may be mistaken, given a closer DNA end match to TRBJ2-7. The CDR3 runs 14 residues. Germline V gene sequence: CDR1 MNHEY, CDR2 SVGEGT. CDR3: CASSYNRGFYEQYF. The CDR3 DNA reads TGTGCCAGCAGTTACAACAGGGGATTCTACGAGCAGTACTTC.

The chain links TRBV7-2 to TRBJ2-2; the D is unclear. This CDR3 region has 12 residues. The germline CDR1 and CDR2 sequences are SGHTA and FQGNSA. Trimming pared 6 bases from V and 7 bases from J, leaving 9 bases between. CDR3 coding DNA: TGTGCCAGCAGGAACGTCGGCGGGGAGCTGTTTTTT. Amino acids: CASRNVGGELFF.

This clonotype was detected only once. The genes are TRBV29-1 and TRBJ2-5; TRBD2 might be the D (6 bases). In germline, CDR1 is SQVTM, CDR2 ANQGSEA. The CDR3 has 14 amino acids. Trimming removed 4 bases from V and 2 bases from J, with 14 bases in between. The CDR3: CSVVDEGLQETQYF. CDR3 DNA: TGCAGCGTTGTTGATGAGGGACTTCAAGAGACCCAGTACTTC.

The V gene is TRBV20-1, the J gene TRBJ1-2; 8 bases fit TRBD1. CDR3 size: 17 residues. Unmatched junction bases numbered 10, after V lost 0 bases and J lost 1 base. Looked up from germline, CDR1 is DFQATT and CDR2 is SNEGSKA (reference sequence). The CDR3 DNA is TGCAGTGCTAGAGATCTCGTCGGACAGGGACTTAACTATGGCTACACCTTC. This translates into CSARDLVGQGLNYGYTF.

The genes are TRBV7-2 and TRBJ2-5, with 11 bases lining up with TRBD1. The V gene's germline CDR1 is SGHTA and CDR2 FQGNSA. Trimming at V came to 0 bases and at J to 5 bases, leaving 2 bases not matched to a gene. The CDR3 totals 15 residues. The CDR3 loop is CASSLAWTGGETQYF. The CDR3 bases are TGTGCCAGCAGCTTAGCCTGGACAGGGGGCGAGACCCAGTACTTC.

This clonotype was recorded once. V usage is TRBV24-1 and J usage is TRBJ2-2; 7 bases agree with TRBD1. With V trimmed by 3 bases and J by 1 base, 7 bases remained unmatched. In germline, CDR1 is KGHDR, CDR2 SFDVKD. There are 17 residues in the CDR3. CDR3 nucleotides: TGTGCCACCAGTGATACAACCGGGACAGAGAACACCGGGGAGCTGTTTTTT. Its translation: CATSDTTGTENTGELFF.

J is TRBJ2-7 and V is TRBV20-1, with TRBD2 identical over 9 bases. The DNA matches TRBJ2-5 better at its end, which makes the J call doubtful. The CDR3 sequence is 15 residues long. Germline V gene data show CDR1 as DFQATT and CDR2 as SNEGSKA (reference sequence). This chain's CDR3 is CSARDGGRAGETQYF. The CDR3 DNA reads as TGCAGTGCTAGAGATGGCGGGAGGGCAGGAGAGACCCAGTACTTC.

This clonotype was recorded a few times. The rearrangement uses TRBV9 and TRBJ1-2; TRBD1 might be the D (6 bases). With 4 bases removed from V and 2 bases from J, the gap between germline ends came to 15 bases. The CDR3 extends over 15 amino acids. Germline V CDR1 and CDR2: SGDLS, YYNGEE. CDR3 coding DNA: TGTGCCAGCAGCCCTGCCGGGACACACAACTATGGCTACACCTTC. Protein: CASSPAGTHNYGYTF.

V and J are TRBV5-1 and TRBJ1-2, with TRBD1 matching over 7 bases. The germline CDR1 and CDR2 sequences are SGHRS and YFSETQ. After removal of 9 bases from V and 4 bases from J, the junction contained 3 bases not matched to a gene. The CDR3 contains 11 residues. The DNA for the CDR3 is TGCGCCATCCGGGACAGCTATGGCTACACCTTC. Protein product: CAIRDSYGYTF.

This clonotype is a singleton in its sample. The V call is TRBV9, the J call TRBJ1-2, with TRBD1 identical over 11 bases. Unmatched junction bases numbered 3, after V lost 7 bases and J lost 7 bases. CDR3 size: 12 residues. Germline V CDR1 and CDR2: SGDLS, YYNGEE. The CDR3 region is CASGQGALGYTF. The CDR3 coding sequence is TGTGCCAGCGGACAGGGGGCGCTTGGCTACACCTTC. The variable domain in full, completed from reference TRBV9 and TRBJ1-2, reads DSGVTQTPKHLITATGQRVTLRCSPRSGDLSVYWYQQSLDQGLQFLIQYYNGEERAKGNILERFSAQQFPDLHSELNLSSLELGDSALYFCASGQGALGYTFGSGTRLTVV.

The genes are TRBV7-2 and TRBJ1-2; the D gene is possibly TRBD1 (6 bases). V was cut by 5 bases and J by 8 bases, with 15 bases left in between. Germline CDR1 SGHTA, CDR2 FQGNSA. This CDR3 region has 13 residues. CDR3 residues: CASSPTGREGYTF. The CDR3 DNA is TGTGCCAGCAGCCCCACAGGGAGAGAAGGCTACACCTTC.

The V call is TRBV20-1, the J call TRBJ2-3, with TRBD2 matching over 13 bases. CDR3 length equals 16 residues. CDR1 and CDR2 from the germline V gene are DFQATT and SNEGSKA (reference sequence). J was trimmed by 1 base and V by 6 bases; bases with no gene match: 7. The CDR3 reads CSATSGRALRTDTQYF. The CDR3, as DNA: TGCAGTGCCACTAGCGGGAGGGCCCTACGCACAGATACGCAGTATTTT.

This clonotype has more than one count but fewer than ten. The rearrangement links TRBV6-5 to TRBJ2-7; D is undetermined. V was clipped by 5 bases and J by 0 bases, with 8 bases between them. CDR3 size: 13 residues. The germline V gene has CDR1 MNHEY and CDR2 SVGAGI. CDR3 sequence: CASSETSSYEQYF. In DNA, the CDR3 is TGTGCCAGCAGTGAGACAAGCTCCTACGAGCAGTACTTC.

The V call is TRBV12-3 or TRBV12-4, the J call TRBJ2-4; 7 positions match TRBD1. The ends lost 6 bases at V and 1 base at J; junction bases unmatched: 18. CDR3 length: 19 residues. DNA for the CDR3: TGTGCCAGCAGCCGAGATCCGGGACAGCTGACCTTTGCCAAAAACATTCAGTACTTC. Its translation: CASSRDPGQLTFAKNIQYF.

The DNA for the CDR3 is TGTGCCAGCAGAACACAGGGTTTGGGGTATGGCTACACCTTC. As protein: CASRTQGLGYGYTF. The J gene is TRBJ1-2, the V gene TRBV12-3 or TRBV12-4; D might be TRBD1 (6 bases). This CDR3 is 14 amino acids long. Trimming stripped 6 bases from V and 5 bases from J, with 16 bases between.

The gene calls are TRBV15 and TRBJ2-1; D gene uncertain. Trimming cost V 0 bases and J 6 bases, with 3 bases left between them. CDR1 is LNHNV and CDR2 is YYDKDF in the germline V gene (reference sequence). The CDR3 runs 12 residues. CDR3 nucleotides: TGTGCCACCAGCAGAGATGTCAATGAGCAGTTCTTC. Translated: CATSRDVNEQFF.

This clonotype was recorded a few times. V gene TRBV20-1 combines with J gene TRBJ2-5; D is unclear. This CDR3 has 11 residues. The V gene's germline CDR1 is DFQATT and CDR2 SNEGSKA (reference sequence). Trimming shortened V by 3 bases and J by 5 bases, and 7 bases separated the two germline ends. The CDR3 loop is CSASTGETQYF. Here the CDR3 DNA reads TGCAGTGCTAGTACGGGTGAGACCCAGTACTTC.

This sequence joins TRBV12-3 or TRBV12-4 and TRBJ2-1, with 7 bases aligning to TRBD2. V shed 10 bases, J shed 2 bases, and the junction held 23 bases outside the gene matches. The CDR3 is 19 amino acids. CDR3 in amino acids: CATPGPDVVASGTYNEQFF. CDR3 nucleotides: TGTGCCACCCCTGGCCCTGACGTGGTTGCTAGCGGTACCTACAATGAGCAGTTCTTC.

A few counts support this clonotype. J is TRBJ1-1 and V is TRBV14; no clear D gene. Germline V gene data show CDR1 as SGHDN and CDR2 as FVKESK. Deletions cut 5 bases from V and 1 base from J, with 8 bases between. This CDR3 has 13 amino acids. CDR3: CASSFGPNTEAFF. CDR3 coding DNA: TGTGCCAGCAGCTTCGGACCGAACACTGAAGCTTTCTTT.